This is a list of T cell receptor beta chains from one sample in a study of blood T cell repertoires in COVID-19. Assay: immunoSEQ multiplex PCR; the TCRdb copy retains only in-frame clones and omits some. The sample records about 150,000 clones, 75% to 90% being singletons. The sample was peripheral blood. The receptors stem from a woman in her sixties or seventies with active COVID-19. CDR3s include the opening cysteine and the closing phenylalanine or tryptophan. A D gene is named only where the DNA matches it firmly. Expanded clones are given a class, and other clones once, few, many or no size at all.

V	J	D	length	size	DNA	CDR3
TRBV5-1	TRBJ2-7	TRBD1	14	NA	TGCGCCAGCAGCCACCCCGGGACAGACTACGAGCAGTACTTC	CASSHPGTDYEQYF
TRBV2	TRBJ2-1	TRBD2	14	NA	TGTGCCAGCAGTGAATCGGGACTAGCTGTTGAGCAGTTCTTC	CASSESGLAVEQFF
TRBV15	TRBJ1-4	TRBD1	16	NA	TGTGCCACCAGGAAGGACAGGGGGGCAACTAATGAAAAACTGTTTTTT	CATRKDRGATNEKLFF
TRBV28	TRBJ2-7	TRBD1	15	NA	TGTGCCAGCAGATCCACAGGGGGTAGGTCCTACGAGCAGTACTTC	CASRSTGGRSYEQYF
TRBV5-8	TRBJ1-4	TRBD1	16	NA	TGTGCCAGCAGCTTGGCCAGGGGGCAGAAGAGTGAAAAACTGTTTTTT	CASSLARGQKSEKLFF
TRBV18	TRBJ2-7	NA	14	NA	TGTGCCAGCTCACCAAGGACAGACGTCTACGAGCAGTACTTC	CASSPRTDVYEQYF
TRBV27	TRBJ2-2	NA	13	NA	TGTGCCAGCAGTTCCCTCGTCACCGGGGAGCTGTTTTTT	CASSSLVTGELFF
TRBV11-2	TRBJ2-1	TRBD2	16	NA	TGTGCCAGCAGCGAGACTAGCTATCATACCTACAATGAGCAGTTCTTC	CASSETSYHTYNEQFF
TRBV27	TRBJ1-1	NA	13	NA	TGTGCCAGCAGTTTCTCCGGAGGCACTGAAGCTTTCTTT	CASSFSGGTEAFF
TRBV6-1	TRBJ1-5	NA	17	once	TGTGCCAGCAGTGGGGAAGGAGGGTTTTATAGCAATCAGCCCCAGCATTTT	CASSGEGGFYSNQPQHF